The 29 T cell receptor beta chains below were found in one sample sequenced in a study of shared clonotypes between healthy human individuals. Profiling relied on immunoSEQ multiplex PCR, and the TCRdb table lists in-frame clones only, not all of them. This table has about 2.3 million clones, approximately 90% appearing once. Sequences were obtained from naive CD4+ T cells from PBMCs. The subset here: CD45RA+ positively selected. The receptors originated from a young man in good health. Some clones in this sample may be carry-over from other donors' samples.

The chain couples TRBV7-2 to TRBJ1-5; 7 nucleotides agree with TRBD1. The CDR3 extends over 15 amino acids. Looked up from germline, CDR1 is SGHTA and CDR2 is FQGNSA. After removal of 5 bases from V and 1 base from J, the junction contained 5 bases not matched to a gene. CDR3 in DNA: TGTGCCAGCAGCCTACAGGGACAGAGCAATCAGCCCCAGCATTTT. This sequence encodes CASSLQGQSNQPQHF.

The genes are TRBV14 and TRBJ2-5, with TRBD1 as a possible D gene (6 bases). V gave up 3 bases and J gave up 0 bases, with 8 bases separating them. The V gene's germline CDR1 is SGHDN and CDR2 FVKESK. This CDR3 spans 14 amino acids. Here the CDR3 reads CASSHTGHQETQYF. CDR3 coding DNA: TGTGCCAGCAGCCATACAGGGCACCAAGAGACCCAGTACTTC.

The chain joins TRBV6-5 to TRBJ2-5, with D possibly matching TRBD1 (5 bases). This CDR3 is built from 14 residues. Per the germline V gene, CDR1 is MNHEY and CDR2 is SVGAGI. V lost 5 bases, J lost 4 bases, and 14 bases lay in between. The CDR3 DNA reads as TGTGCCAGCAGTCAACGCAGGGCATCAGAGACCCAGTACTTC. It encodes CASSQRRASETQYF.

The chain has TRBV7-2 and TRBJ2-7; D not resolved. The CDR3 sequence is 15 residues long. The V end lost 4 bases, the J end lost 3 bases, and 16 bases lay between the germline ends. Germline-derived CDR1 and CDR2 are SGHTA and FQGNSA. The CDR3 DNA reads TGTGCCAGCAGCTCCCCGGGTCTTCGGAACTACGAGCAGTACTTC. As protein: CASSSPGLRNYEQYF.

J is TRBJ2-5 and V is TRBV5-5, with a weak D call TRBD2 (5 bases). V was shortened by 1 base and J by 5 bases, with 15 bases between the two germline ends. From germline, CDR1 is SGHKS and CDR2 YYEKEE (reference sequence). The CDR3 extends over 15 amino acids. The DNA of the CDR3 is TGTGCCAGCAGCTTGTTAGGAGGCCTGGGGGAGACCCAGTACTTC. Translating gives CASSLLGGLGETQYF.

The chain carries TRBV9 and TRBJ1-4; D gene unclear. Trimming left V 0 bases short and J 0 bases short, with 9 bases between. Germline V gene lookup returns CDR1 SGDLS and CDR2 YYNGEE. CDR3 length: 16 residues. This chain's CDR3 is CASSVAPSATNEKLFF. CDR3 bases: TGTGCCAGCAGCGTAGCCCCCTCAGCAACTAATGAAAAACTGTTTTTT.

The CDR3 spells CATSRGAAGVNEQYF. The CDR3 DNA sequence: TGTGCCACCAGCAGAGGTGCAGCGGGAGTAAACGAGCAGTACTTC. V gene TRBV15 combines with J gene TRBJ2-7; 8 bases are shared with TRBD2. V lost 1 base to trimming and J lost 5 bases; unmatched junction nucleotides: 7. CDR3 size: 15 residues. CDR1 is LNHNV, CDR2 YYDKDF, per germline (reference sequence).

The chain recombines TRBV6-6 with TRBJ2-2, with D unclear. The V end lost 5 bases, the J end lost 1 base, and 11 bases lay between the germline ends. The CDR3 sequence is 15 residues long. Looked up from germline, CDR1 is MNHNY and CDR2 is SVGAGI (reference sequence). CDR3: CASSRPLGNTGELFF. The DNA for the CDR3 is TGTGCCAGCAGTCGGCCCCTAGGGAACACCGGGGAGCTGTTTTTT.

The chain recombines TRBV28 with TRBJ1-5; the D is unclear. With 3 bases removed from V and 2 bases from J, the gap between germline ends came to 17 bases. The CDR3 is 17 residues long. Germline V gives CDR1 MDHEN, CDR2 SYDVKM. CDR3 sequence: CASSLGGTPGGNQPQHF. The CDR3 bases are TGTGCCAGCAGTTTGGGTGGCACCCCTGGCGGCAATCAGCCCCAGCATTTT.

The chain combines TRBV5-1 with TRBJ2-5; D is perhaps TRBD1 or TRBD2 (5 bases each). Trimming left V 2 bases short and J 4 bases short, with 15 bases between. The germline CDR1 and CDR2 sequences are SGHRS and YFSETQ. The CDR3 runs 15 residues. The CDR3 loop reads CASSFGGARRETQYF. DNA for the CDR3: TGCGCCAGCAGCTTTGGGGGAGCACGACGAGAGACCCAGTACTTC. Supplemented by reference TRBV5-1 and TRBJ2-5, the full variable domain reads KAGVTQTPRYLIKTRGQQVTLSCSPISGHRSVSWYQQTPGQGLQFLFEYFSETQRNKGNFPGRFSGRQFSNSRSEMNVSTLELGDSALYLCASSFGGARRETQYFGPGTRLLVL.

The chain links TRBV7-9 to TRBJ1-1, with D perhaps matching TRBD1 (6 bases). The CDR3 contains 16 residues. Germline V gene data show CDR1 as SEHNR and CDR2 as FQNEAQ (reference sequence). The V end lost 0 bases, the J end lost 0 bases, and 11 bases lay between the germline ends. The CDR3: CASSLAGTPLNTEAFF. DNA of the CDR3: TGTGCCAGCAGCTTAGCCGGGACACCACTGAACACTGAAGCTTTCTTT.

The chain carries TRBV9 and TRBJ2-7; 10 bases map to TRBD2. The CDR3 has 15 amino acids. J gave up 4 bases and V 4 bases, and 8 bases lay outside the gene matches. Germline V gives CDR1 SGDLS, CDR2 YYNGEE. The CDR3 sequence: CASSPSATSGYEQYF. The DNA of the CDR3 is TGTGCCAGCAGCCCGTCCGCGACTAGCGGGTACGAGCAGTACTTC.

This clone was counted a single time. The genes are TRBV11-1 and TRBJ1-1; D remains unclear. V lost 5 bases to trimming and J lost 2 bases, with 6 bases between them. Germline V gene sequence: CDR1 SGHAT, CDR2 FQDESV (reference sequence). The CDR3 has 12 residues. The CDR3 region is CASSPLNTEAFF. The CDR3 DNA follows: TGTGCCAGCAGCCCGCTAAACACTGAAGCTTTCTTT.

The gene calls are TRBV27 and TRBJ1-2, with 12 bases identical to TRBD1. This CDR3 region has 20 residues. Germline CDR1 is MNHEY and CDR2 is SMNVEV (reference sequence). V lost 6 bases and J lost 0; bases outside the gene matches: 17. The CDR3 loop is CASSTGRDRGRWVTNYGYTF. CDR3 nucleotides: TGTGCCAGCAGCACCGGCCGGGACAGGGGGCGGTGGGTTACTAACTATGGCTACACCTTC.

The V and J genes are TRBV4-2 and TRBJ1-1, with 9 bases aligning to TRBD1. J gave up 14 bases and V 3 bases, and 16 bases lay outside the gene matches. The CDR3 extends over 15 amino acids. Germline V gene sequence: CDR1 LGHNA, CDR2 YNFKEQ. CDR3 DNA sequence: TGTGCCAGCAGCCAGGCCGGTCCCGGGACAGGGTTAACCTTCTTT. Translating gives CASSQAGPGTGLTFF.

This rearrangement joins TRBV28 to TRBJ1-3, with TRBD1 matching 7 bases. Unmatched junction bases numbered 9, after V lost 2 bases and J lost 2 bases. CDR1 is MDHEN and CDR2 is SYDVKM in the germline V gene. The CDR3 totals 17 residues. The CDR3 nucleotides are TGTGCCAGCAGTTTAAGGCCAGGGGGTAATGCTGGAAACACCATATATTTT. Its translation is CASSLRPGGNAGNTIYF.

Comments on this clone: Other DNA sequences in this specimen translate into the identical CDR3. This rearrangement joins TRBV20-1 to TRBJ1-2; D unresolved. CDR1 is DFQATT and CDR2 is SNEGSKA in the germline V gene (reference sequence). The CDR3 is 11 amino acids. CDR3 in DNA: TGCAGCGCGACTGACGTGAGTGGCTACACCTTC. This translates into CSATDVSGYTF.

CDR3 sequence: CAISAWGQQETQYF. In DNA, the CDR3 is TGTGCCATCAGTGCTTGGGGACAGCAAGAGACCCAGTACTTC. The chain has TRBV10-3 and TRBJ2-5; TRBD1 agrees at 7 bases. Germline assignment: CDR1 ENHRY and CDR2 SYGVKD. The CDR3 is 14 amino acids. V gave up 4 bases and J gave up 2 bases; unmatched junction bases: 4.

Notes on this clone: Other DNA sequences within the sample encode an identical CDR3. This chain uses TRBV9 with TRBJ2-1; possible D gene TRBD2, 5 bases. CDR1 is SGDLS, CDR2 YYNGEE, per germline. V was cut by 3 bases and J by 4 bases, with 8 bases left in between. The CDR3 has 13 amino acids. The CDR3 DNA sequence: TGTGCCAGCAGCGGAGGGTCGTACAATGAGCAGTTCTTC. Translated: CASSGGSYNEQFF. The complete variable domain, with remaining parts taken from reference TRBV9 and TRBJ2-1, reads DSGVTQTPKHLITATGQRVTLRCSPRSGDLSVYWYQQSLDQGLQFLIQYYNGEERAKGNILERFSAQQFPDLHSELNLSSLELGDSALYFCASSGGSYNEQFFGPGTRLTVL.

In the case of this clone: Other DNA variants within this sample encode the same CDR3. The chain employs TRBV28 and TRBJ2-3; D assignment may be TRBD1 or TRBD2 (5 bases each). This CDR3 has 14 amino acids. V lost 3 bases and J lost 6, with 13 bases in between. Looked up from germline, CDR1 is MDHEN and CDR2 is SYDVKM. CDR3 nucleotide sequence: TGTGCCAGCAGTTTTCGGGGCGGTCGGGATACGCAGTATTTT. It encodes CASSFRGGRDTQYF.

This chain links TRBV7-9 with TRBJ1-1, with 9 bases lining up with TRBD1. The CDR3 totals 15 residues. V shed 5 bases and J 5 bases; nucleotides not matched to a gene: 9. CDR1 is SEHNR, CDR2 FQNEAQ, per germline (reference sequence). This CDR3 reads CASSKTGTGRTEAFF. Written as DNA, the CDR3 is TGTGCCAGCAGCAAAACCGGGACAGGGAGGACTGAAGCTTTCTTT.

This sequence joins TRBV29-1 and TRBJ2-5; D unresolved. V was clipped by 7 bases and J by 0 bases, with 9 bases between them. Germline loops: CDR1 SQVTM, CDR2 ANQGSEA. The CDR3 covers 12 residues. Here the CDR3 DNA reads TGCAGCGCTGTGACGGACCAAGAGACCCAGTACTTC. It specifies CSAVTDQETQYF.

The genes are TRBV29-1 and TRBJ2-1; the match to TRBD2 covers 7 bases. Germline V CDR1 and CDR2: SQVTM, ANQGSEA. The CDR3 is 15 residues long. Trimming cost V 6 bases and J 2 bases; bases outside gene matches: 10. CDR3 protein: CSVLGGRTTYNEQFF. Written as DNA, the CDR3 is TGCAGCGTCCTGGGGGGGAGGACGACCTACAATGAGCAGTTCTTC.

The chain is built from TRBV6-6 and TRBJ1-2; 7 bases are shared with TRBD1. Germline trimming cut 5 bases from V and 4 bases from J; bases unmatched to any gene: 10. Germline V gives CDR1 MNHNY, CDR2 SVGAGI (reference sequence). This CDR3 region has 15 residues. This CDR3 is CASSPGTARVYGYTF. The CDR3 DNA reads TGTGCCAGCAGTCCCGGGACAGCCCGCGTCTATGGCTACACCTTC.

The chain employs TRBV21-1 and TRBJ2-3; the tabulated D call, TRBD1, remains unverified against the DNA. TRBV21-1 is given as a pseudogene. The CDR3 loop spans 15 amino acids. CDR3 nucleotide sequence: TGTGCCAGCAGCACGACAGGGGATCCCACAGATACGCAGTATTTT. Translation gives CASSTTGDPTDTQYF.

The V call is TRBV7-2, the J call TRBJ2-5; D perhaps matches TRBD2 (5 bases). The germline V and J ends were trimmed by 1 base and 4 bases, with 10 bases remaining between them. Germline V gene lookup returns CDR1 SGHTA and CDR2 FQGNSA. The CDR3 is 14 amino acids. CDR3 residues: CASSLELVLETQYF. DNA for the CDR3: TGTGCCAGCAGCTTAGAACTAGTACTAGAGACCCAGTACTTC.

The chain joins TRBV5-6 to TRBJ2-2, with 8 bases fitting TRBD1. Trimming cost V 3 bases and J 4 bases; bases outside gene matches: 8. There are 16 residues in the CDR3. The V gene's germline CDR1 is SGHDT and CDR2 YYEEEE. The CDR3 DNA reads TGTGCCAGCAGCTGGAGACAGGGGACCCTCACCGGGGAGCTGTTTTTT. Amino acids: CASSWRQGTLTGELFF.

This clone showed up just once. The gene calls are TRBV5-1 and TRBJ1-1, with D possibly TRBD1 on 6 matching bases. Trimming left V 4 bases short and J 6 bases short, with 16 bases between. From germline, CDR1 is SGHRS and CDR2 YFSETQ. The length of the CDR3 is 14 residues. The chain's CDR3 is CASSQGQLEAEAFF. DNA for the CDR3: TGCGCCAGCAGCCAGGGACAACTGGAGGCTGAAGCTTTCTTT.

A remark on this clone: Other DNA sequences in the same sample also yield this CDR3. The CDR3 is CASSPGLAGGTDTQYF. CDR3 bases: TGTGCCAGCAGCCCCGGACTAGCGGGGGGCACAGATACGCAGTATTTT. The chain employs TRBV7-2 and TRBJ2-3, with 13 nucleotides matching TRBD2. The CDR3 runs 16 residues. The junction had 3 bases not matched to a gene; V was cut back by 5 bases and J by 1 base. CDR1 SGHTA and CDR2 FQGNSA come from the germline V gene.